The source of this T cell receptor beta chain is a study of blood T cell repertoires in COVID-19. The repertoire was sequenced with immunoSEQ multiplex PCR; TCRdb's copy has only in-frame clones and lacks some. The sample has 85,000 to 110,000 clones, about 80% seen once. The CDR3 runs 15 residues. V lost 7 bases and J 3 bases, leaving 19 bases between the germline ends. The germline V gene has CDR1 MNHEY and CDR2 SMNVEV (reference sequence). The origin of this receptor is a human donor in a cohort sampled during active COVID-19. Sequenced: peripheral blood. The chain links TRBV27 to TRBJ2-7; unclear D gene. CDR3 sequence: CASTPTPVSGYEQYF. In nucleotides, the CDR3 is TGTGCCAGCACCCCAACCCCGGTTTCAGGCTACGAGCAGTACTTC.